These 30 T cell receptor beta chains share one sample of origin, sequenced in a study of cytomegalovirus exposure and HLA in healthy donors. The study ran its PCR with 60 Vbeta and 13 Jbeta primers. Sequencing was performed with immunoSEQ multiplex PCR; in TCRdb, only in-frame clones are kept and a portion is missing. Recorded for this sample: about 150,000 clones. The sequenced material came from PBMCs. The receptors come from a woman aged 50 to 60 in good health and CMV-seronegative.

In nucleotides, the CDR3 is TGTGCCAGTAGTATCACTGCGGGGGGCTACAATGAGCAGTTCTTC. Residues: CASSITAGGYNEQFF. The chain joins TRBV19 to TRBJ2-1; 8 bases match TRBD2. The V gene end was trimmed by 3 bases and the J gene end by 3 bases; junction bases not matched to a gene: 4. Germline V gene lookup returns CDR1 LNHDA and CDR2 SQIVND (reference sequence). The CDR3 length is 15 residues.

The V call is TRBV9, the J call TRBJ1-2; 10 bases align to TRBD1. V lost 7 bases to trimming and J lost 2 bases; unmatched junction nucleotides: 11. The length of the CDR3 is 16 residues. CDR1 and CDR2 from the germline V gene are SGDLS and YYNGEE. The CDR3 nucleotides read TGTGCCAGCGGCCGGGACAGGGGCGACTCCAACTATGGCTACACCTTC. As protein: CASGRDRGDSNYGYTF.

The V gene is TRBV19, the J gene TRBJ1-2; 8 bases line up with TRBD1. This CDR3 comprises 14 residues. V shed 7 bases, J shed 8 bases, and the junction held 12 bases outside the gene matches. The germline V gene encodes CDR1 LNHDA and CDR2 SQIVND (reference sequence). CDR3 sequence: CASIGPGTGIGYTF. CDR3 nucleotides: TGTGCCAGTATCGGACCGGGGACAGGAATCGGCTACACCTTC.

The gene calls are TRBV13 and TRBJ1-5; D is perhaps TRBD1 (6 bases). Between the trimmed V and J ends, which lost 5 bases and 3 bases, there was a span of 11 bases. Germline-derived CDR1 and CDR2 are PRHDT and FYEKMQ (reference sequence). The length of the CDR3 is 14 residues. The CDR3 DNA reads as TGTGCCAGCAGCCAAACAGGGAACAATCAGCCCCAGCATTTT. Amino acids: CASSQTGNNQPQHF.

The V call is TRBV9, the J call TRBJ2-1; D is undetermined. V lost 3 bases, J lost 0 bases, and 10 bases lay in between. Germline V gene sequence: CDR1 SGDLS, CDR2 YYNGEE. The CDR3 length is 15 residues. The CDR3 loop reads CASSEPRGSYNEQFF. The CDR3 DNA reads TGTGCCAGCAGCGAGCCACGAGGCTCCTACAATGAGCAGTTCTTC. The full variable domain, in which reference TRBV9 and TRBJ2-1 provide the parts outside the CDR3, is DSGVTQTPKHLITATGQRVTLRCSPRSGDLSVYWYQQSLDQGLQFLIQYYNGEERAKGNILERFSAQQFPDLHSELNLSSLELGDSALYFCASSEPRGSYNEQFFGPGTRLTVL.

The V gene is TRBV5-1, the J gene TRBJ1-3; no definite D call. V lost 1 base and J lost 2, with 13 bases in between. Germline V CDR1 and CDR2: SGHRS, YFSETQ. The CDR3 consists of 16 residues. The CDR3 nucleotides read TGCGCCAGCAGCTTGACTCGGAGGGAGGCTGGAAACACCATATATTTT. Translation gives CASSLTRREAGNTIYF.

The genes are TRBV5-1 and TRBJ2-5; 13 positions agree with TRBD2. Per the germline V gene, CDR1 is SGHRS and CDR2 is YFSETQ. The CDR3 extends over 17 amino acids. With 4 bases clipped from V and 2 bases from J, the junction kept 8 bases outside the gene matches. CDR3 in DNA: TGCGCCAGCAGCCATGGACTAGCGGGAGTCATACAAGAGACCCAGTACTTC. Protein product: CASSHGLAGVIQETQYF.

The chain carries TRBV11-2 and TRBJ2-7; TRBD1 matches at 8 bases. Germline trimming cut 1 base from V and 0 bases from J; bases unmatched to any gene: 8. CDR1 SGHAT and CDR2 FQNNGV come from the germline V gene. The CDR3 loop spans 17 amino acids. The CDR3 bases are TGTGCCAGCAGCTTAGCCCGGACAGGGCCCCCCTCCTACGAGCAGTACTTC. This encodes CASSLARTGPPSYEQYF.

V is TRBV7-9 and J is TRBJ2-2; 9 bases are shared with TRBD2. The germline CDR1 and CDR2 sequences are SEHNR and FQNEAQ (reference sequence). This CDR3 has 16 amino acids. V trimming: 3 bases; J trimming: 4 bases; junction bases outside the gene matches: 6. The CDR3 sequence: CASSFGREGRTGELFF. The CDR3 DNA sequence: TGTGCCAGCAGCTTTGGGCGGGAGGGCCGCACCGGGGAGCTGTTTTTT.

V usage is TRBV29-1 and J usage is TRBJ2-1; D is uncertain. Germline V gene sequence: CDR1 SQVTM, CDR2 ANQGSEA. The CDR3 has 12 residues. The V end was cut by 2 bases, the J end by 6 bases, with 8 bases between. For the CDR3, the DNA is TGCAGCGTTGAAACTGATGGCAATGAGCAGTTCTTC. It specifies CSVETDGNEQFF.

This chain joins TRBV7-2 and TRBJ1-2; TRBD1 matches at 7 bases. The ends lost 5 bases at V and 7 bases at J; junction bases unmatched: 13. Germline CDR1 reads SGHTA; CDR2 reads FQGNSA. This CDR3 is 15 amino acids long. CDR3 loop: CASSPKQGLSTGYTF. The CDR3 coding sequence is TGTGCCAGCAGCCCTAAACAGGGGCTTTCGACTGGCTACACCTTC.

CDR3 protein: CASSRVRQFF. DNA of the CDR3: TGTGCCAGCTCCAGGGTCCGGCAGTTCTTC. The chain uses TRBV5-6 and TRBJ2-1; maybe TRBD1 (5 bases). V was pared by 7 bases and J by 12 bases, with 11 bases between. Germline loops: CDR1 SGHDT, CDR2 YYEEEE. This CDR3 contains 10 residues. Full variable domain (remainder filled in from reference TRBV5-6 and TRBJ2-1): DAGVTQSPTHLIKTRGQQVTLRCSPKSGHDTVSWYQQALGQGPQFIFQYYEEEERQRGNFPDRFSGHQFPNYSSELNVNALLLGDSALYLCASSRVRQFFGPGTRLTVL.

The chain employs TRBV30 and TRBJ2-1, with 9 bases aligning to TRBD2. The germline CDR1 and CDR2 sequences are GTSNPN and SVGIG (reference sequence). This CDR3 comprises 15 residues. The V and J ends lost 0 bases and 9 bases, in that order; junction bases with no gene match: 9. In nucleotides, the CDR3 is TGTGCCTGGAGTGTATTGGGCCTAGCGGGATCTGAGCAGTTCTTC. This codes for CAWSVLGLAGSEQFF.

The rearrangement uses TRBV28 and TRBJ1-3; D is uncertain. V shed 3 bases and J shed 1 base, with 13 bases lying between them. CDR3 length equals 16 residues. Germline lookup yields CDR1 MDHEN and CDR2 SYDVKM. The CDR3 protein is CASSFGGHRSGNTIYF. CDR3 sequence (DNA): TGTGCCAGCAGTTTTGGTGGGCACCGTTCTGGAAACACCATATATTTT.

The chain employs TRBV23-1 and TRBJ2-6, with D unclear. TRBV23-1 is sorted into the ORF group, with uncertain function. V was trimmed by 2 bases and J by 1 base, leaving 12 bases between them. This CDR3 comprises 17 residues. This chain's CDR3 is CASSQRIQQSGANVLTF. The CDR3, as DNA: TGCGCCAGCAGTCAAAGAATACAGCAATCTGGGGCCAACGTCCTGACTTTC.

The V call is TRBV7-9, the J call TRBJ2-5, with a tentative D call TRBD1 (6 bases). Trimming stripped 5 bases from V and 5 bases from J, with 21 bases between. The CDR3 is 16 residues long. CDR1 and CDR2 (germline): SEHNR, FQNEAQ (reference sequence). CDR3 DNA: TGTGCCAGCAGCCCTAGACAGGCCTCGCTTAGGGAGACCCAGTACTTC. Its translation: CASSPRQASLRETQYF. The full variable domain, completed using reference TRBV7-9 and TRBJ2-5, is DTGVSQNPRHKITKRGQNVTFRCDPISEHNRLYWYRQTLGQGPEFLTYFQNEAQLEKSRLLSDRFSAERPKGSFSTLEIQRTEQGDSAMYLCASSPRQASLRETQYFGPGTRLLVL.

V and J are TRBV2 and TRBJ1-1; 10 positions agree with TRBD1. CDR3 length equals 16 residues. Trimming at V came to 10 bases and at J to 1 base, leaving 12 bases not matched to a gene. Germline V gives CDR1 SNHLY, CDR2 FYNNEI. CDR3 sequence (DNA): TGTGCCACCCCGGAGACAGGGGGCAAAGGGAACACTGAAGCTTTCTTT. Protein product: CATPETGGKGNTEAFF.

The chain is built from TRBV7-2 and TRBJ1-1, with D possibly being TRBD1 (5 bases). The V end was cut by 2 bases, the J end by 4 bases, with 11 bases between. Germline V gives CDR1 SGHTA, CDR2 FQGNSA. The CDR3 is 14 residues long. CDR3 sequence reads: CASSLSGGGTEAFF. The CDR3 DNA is TGTGCCAGCAGCTTATCCGGGGGTGGCACTGAAGCTTTCTTT.

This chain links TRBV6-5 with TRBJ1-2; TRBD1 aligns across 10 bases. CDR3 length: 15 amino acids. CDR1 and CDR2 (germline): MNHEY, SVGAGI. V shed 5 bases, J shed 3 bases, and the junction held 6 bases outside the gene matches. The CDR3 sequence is CASSTSGTGDYGYTF. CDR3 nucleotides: TGTGCCAGCAGTACCTCCGGGACAGGGGACTATGGCTACACCTTC.

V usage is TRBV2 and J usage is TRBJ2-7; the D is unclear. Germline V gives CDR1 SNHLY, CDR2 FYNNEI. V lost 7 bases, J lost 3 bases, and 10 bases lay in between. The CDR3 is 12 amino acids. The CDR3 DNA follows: TGTGCCAGCACCGGAGACCGCTACGAGCAGTACTTC. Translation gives CASTGDRYEQYF. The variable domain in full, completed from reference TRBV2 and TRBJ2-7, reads EPEVTQTPSHQVTQMGQEVILRCVPISNHLYFYWYRQILGQKVEFLVSFYNNEISEKSEIFDDQFSVERPDGSNFTLKIRSTKLEDSAMYFCASTGDRYEQYFGPGTRLTVT.

CDR3 region: CASSFRSQPQHF. Written as DNA, the CDR3 is TGTGCCAGCAGTTTTCGGTCACAGCCCCAGCATTTT. The J gene is TRBJ1-5, the V gene TRBV28; D ambiguous. Germline assignment: CDR1 MDHEN and CDR2 SYDVKM. Trimming shortened V by 3 bases and J by 7 bases, and 7 bases separated the two germline ends. The CDR3 has 12 amino acids.

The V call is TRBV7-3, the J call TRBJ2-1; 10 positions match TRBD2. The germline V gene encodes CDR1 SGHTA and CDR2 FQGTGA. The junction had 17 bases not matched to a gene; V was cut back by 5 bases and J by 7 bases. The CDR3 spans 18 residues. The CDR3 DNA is TGTGCCAGCAGCCAAGCCCCCGCCCTAGCGGGAGTTTTAAATGAGCAGTTCTTC. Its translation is CASSQAPALAGVLNEQFF.

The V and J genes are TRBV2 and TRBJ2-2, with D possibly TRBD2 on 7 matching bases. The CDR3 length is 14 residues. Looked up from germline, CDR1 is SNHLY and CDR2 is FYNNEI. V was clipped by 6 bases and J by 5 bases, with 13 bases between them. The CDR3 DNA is TGTGCCAGCAGGCAGAGGGGGGGGACCGGGGAGCTGTTTTTT. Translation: CASRQRGGTGELFF.

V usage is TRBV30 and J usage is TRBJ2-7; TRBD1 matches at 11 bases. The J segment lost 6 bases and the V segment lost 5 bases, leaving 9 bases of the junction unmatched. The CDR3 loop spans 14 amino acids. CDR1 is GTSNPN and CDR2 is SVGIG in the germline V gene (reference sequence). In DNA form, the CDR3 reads TGTGCCTGGTCCGGGACAGGGGGAAAGGGCGAGCAGTACTTC. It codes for CAWSGTGGKGEQYF.

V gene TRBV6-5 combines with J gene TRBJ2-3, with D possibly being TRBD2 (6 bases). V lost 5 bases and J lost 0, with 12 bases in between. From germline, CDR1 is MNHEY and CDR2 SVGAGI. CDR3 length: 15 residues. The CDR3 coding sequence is TGTGCCAGCAGTGCGGGATTACCTAGCACAGATACGCAGTATTTT. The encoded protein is CASSAGLPSTDTQYF.

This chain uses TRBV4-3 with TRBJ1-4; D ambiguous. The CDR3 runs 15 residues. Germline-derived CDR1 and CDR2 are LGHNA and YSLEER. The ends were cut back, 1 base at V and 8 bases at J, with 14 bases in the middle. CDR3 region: CASSQALPTREKLFF. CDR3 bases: TGCGCCAGCAGCCAAGCCCTACCAACGCGGGAAAAACTGTTTTTT.

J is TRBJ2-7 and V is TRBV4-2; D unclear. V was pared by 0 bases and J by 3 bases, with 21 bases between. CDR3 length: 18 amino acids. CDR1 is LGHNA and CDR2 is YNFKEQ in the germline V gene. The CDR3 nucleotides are TGTGCCAGCAGCCAAGAAATCGGGTTAGGAAAGGCAAACTACGAGCAGTACTTC. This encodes CASSQEIGLGKANYEQYF.

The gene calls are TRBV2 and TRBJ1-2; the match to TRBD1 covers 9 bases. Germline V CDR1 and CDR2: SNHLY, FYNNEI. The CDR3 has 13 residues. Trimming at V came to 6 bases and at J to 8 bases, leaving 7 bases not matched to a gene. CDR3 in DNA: TGTGCCAGCAGACCCGGGACAGGGTTCGGCTACACCTTC. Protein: CASRPGTGFGYTF.

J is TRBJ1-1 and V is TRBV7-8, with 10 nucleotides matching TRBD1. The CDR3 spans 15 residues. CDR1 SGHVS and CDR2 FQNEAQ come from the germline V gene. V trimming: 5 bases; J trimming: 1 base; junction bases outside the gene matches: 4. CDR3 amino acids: CASSTRTGGNTEAFF. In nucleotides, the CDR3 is TGTGCCAGCAGCACCCGGACAGGGGGGAACACTGAAGCTTTCTTT.

DNA of the CDR3: TGTGCCAGCTCACCAACGACTTCCAACGCCCCTGAAGCTTTCTTT. Amino acid sequence: CASSPTTSNAPEAFF. This chain uses TRBV18 with TRBJ1-1; D unclear. Germline values: CDR1 KGHSH, CDR2 LQKENI. The CDR3 consists of 15 residues. Trimming took off 2 bases at V and 6 bases at J, with 16 bases between the two ends. Full variable domain (rest looked up from reference TRBV18 and TRBJ1-1): NAGVMQNPRHLVRRRGQEARLRCSPMKGHSHVYWYRQLPEEGLKFMVYLQKENIIDESGMPKERFSAEFPKEGPSILRIQQVVRGDSAAYFCASSPTTSNAPEAFFGQGTRLTVV.